These T cell receptor beta chains were read from a single sample in a study of control samples from healthy donors and cancer patients. Using immunoSEQ multiplex PCR, the repertoire was profiled, and TCRdb retains in-frame clones only, with some absent. The data show about 180,000 clones, with around 94% seen just once and approximately 1.5% held by the top ten. Sequencing was done on a sample of blood. Source of these receptors: a young man in good health. The CDR3 runs from the conserved cysteine through the conserved F or W. The D gene is left open where the match is weak. Only some rows state a clone size, as once, few, many or a class for expanded clones.

J: TRBJ1-4
size: -
V: TRBV18
D: -
DNA: TGTGCCAGCTCACCAGAGGGAAGGGGAGGAGAAAAACTGTTTTTT
CDR3: CASSPEGRGGEKLFF

J: TRBJ1-4
size: -
V: TRBV11-2
D: -
DNA: TGTGCCAGCAGCTTAGAGATACGAGGGGGAGCGGAACTGTTTTTT
CDR3: CASSLEIRGGAELFF

J: TRBJ1-4
size: once
V: TRBV11-2
D: -
DNA: TGTGCCAGCAGCTTAGAAGGAGGGGTTGGGGAAAAACTGTTTTTT
CDR3: CASSLEGGVGEKLFF

J: TRBJ1-1
size: -
V: TRBV7-9
D: -
DNA: TGTGCCAGCGAGGGGCTCATGAACACTGAAGCTTTCTTT
CDR3: CASEGLMNTEAFF

J: TRBJ2-7
size: -
V: TRBV7-9
D: -
DNA: TGTGCCAGCAGGAATTGGGGCTCAAGCTCCTACGAGCAGTACTTC
CDR3: CASRNWGSSSYEQYF

J: TRBJ1-5
size: -
V: TRBV19
D: TRBD1
DNA: TGTGCCAGTAGTCCTCTCGACAGGGGGCGAGGCAATCAGCCCCAGCATTTT
CDR3: CASSPLDRGRGNQPQHF

J: TRBJ2-2
size: -
V: TRBV28
D: TRBD1
DNA: TGTGCCAGCAATTCCGCGGACAGGGGGGGCACCGGGGAGCTGTTTTTT
CDR3: CASNSADRGGTGELFF

J: TRBJ2-2
size: -
V: TRBV5-4
D: TRBD2
DNA: TGTGCCAGCAGCGCGGGACTAGCGGGGATTGAGGGCACCGGGGAGCTGTTTTTT
CDR3: CASSAGLAGIEGTGELFF

J: TRBJ2-1
size: -
V: TRBV18
D: -
DNA: TGTGCCAGCTTACAGGGTTCCTACAATGAGCAGTTCTTC
CDR3: CASLQGSYNEQFF

J: TRBJ2-3
size: -
V: TRBV7-8
D: -
DNA: TGTGCCAGCAGCTTAGTCAGGGCCGATACGCAGTATTTT
CDR3: CASSLVRADTQYF

J: TRBJ2-7
size: -
V: TRBV7-2
D: TRBD2
DNA: TGTGCCAGCAGCTTCCGGACTAGCGGGTCGGTGGAGCAGTACTTC
CDR3: CASSFRTSGSVEQYF

J: TRBJ1-2
size: -
V: TRBV5-1
D: -
DNA: TGCGCCAGCAGCCTATCGGCCAATTATGGCTACACCTTC
CDR3: CASSLSANYGYTF

J: TRBJ1-4
size: once
V: TRBV28
D: -
DNA: TGTGCCAGCAGTTTGTTCGGGCCAACTAATGAAAAACTGTTTTTT
CDR3: CASSLFGPTNEKLFF

J: TRBJ2-1
size: -
V: TRBV9
D: -
DNA: TGTGCCAGCAGTGGGGACACTAGCTCCTACAATGAGCAGTTCTTC
CDR3: CASSGDTSSYNEQFF

J: TRBJ2-1
size: -
V: TRBV3-1/TRBV3-2
D: -
DNA: TGTGCCAGCAGCCCGCGGGTCGGGGCCGGGTACAATGAGCAGTTCTTC
CDR3: CASSPRVGAGYNEQFF

J: TRBJ2-2
size: -
V: TRBV5-1
D: -
DNA: TGCGCCAGCAGGGAAGGGAGCAGCGGGGAGCTGTTTTTT
CDR3: CASREGSSGELFF

J: TRBJ2-7
size: once
V: TRBV5-6
D: -
DNA: TGTGCCAGCCGGAAACAGGGGAGGTACGAGCAGTACTTC
CDR3: CASRKQGRYEQYF

J: TRBJ2-1
size: -
V: TRBV10-2
D: -
DNA: TGCGCCAGCAGCAACGCGGACAACTACAATGAGCAGTTCTTC
CDR3: CASSNADNYNEQFF

J: TRBJ1-2
size: -
V: TRBV7-3
D: -
DNA: TGTGCCAGCAGCTTAACCCCGGGGGCCGACTATGGCTACACCTTC
CDR3: CASSLTPGADYGYTF

J: TRBJ2-3
size: -
V: TRBV28
D: -
DNA: TGTGCCAGCAGTGCCCCGACAGACACAGATACGCAGTATTTT
CDR3: CASSAPTDTDTQYF

J: TRBJ2-2
size: -
V: TRBV6-4
D: -
DNA: TGTGCCAGCAGAGCGGGTCCGAACACCGGGGAGCTGTTTTTT
CDR3: CASRAGPNTGELFF

J: TRBJ2-7
size: -
V: TRBV13
D: -
DNA: TGTGCCAGCAGCTGGAGGTCCACCTACGAGCAGTACTTC
CDR3: CASSWRSTYEQYF

J: TRBJ2-2
size: -
V: TRBV3-1/TRBV3-2
D: -
DNA: TGTGCCAGCAGCCCTCCTTTCTGCGGGGGCAGCACCGGGGAGCTGTTTTTT
CDR3: CASSPPFCGGSTGELFF